Each of the 8 T cell receptor beta chains below was sequenced from the same sample in a study of technical replicates of blood from a handful of donors. Clones were sequenced by immunoSEQ multiplex PCR, and TCRdb holds only the in-frame ones, with some missing. The sample consists of nearly 90,000 clones, 85% to 95% of them appearing once. The source material was T cells isolated from PBMCs. Receptor source: a human donor in good health.

This chain uses TRBV9 with TRBJ2-3; unclear D gene. The length of the CDR3 is 15 residues. With 4 bases removed from V and 0 bases from J, the gap between germline ends came to 12 bases. Germline CDR1 is SGDLS and CDR2 is YYNGEE. DNA of the CDR3: TGTGCCAGCAGCCCCTCACTAACCAGCACAGATACGCAGTATTTT. As protein: CASSPSLTSTDTQYF.

The chain has TRBV6-5 and TRBJ2-7; TRBD2 is a possible D gene (6 bases). From germline, CDR1 is MNHEY and CDR2 SVGAGI. V gave up 3 bases and J gave up 2 bases, with 11 bases separating them. The CDR3 sequence is 14 residues long. The CDR3 here is CASSYLGRPYEQYF. The CDR3 region has the DNA TGTGCCAGCAGTTATCTCGGGAGACCCTACGAGCAGTACTTC.

This chain connects TRBV9 to TRBJ2-7; 11 nucleotides align to TRBD2. Germline V lookup: CDR1 SGDLS, CDR2 YYNGEE. With 3 bases clipped from V and 3 bases from J, the junction kept 8 bases outside the gene matches. CDR3 length: 16 amino acids. The CDR3 DNA reads TGTGCCAGCAGCGCGACGCGGACTAGCGGGCACTACGAGCAGTACTTC. As protein: CASSATRTSGHYEQYF.

As regards this clone: One junction end disagrees with the germline gene, perhaps due to a read error. This chain connects TRBV7-3 to TRBJ2-3, with a possible D match to TRBD2 (5 bases). Germline V gene data show CDR1 as SGHTA and CDR2 as FQGTGA. The CDR3 has 15 residues. The CDR3 region has the DNA TGTGCCAGCAGCGTAACTAGTAGCTTATCAGATACGCAGTATTTT. It translates to CASSVTSSLSDTQYF.

The table lists this clone with a count of one. The chain is built from TRBV30 and TRBJ2-1; 14 bases fit TRBD2. This CDR3 region has 14 residues. The V gene end was trimmed by 8 bases and the J gene end by 0 bases; junction bases not matched to a gene: 0. CDR1 GTSNPN and CDR2 SVGIG come from the germline V gene (reference sequence). This CDR3 reads CAGTSGSSYNEQFF. CDR3 nucleotide sequence: TGTGCCGGGACTAGCGGGAGCTCCTACAATGAGCAGTTCTTC. Supplemented by reference TRBV30 and TRBJ2-1, the full variable domain reads SQTIHQWPATLVQPVGSPLSLECTVEGTSNPNLYWYRQAAGRGLQLLFYSVGIGQISSEVPQNLSASRPQDRQFILSSKKLLLSDSGFYLCAGTSGSSYNEQFFGPGTRLTVL.

J is TRBJ1-5 and V is TRBV4-2; 8 nucleotides align to TRBD1. CDR3 length equals 15 residues. The V gene's germline CDR1 is LGHNA and CDR2 YNFKEQ. V gave up 0 bases and J gave up 7 bases; unmatched junction bases: 5. Here the CDR3 DNA reads TGTGCCAGCAGCCAAGATACAGGGGGAGACCAGCCCCAGCATTTT. Encoded protein: CASSQDTGGDQPQHF.

The chain recombines TRBV10-3 with TRBJ1-1; D is undetermined. V shed 0 bases and J shed 3 bases, with 8 bases lying between them. Germline loops: CDR1 ENHRY, CDR2 SYGVKD. The CDR3 is made up of 14 amino acids. CDR3 amino acids: CAISESGRDTEAFF. The CDR3 DNA is TGTGCCATCAGTGAGTCGGGGAGGGACACTGAAGCTTTCTTT.

The chain has TRBV27 and TRBJ2-2, with 7 bases lining up with TRBD2. CDR1 and CDR2 from the germline V gene are MNHEY and SMNVEV (reference sequence). CDR3 size: 16 residues. Unmatched junction bases numbered 14, after V lost 7 bases and J lost 6 bases. CDR3 region: CASTPGLREIPGELFF. CDR3 in DNA: TGTGCCAGCACCCCCGGGTTGCGGGAGATCCCCGGGGAGCTGTTTTTT.